The next 23 T cell receptor beta chains were all read from a single sample in a study of regulatory T cells in long-lasting Graves disease. Arm-PCR of CDR3 regions with iRepertoire HTBI primers generated TCR beta libraries. Each CDR3 protein gets one entry after TCRdb re-called the multiplex PCR reads with MiXCR. The sample contains 300,000 to 400,000 distinct CDR3 sequences, over 15% of which appear only once. Noted time point: newly diagnosed GD, antithyroid drugs for less than 3 months. PBMCs provided the RNA from which the TCR library was made. Another study also made use of these data, one on T cells in Graves' hyperthyroidism and ophthalmopathy.

The sample consisted of peripheral blood mononuclear cells (PBMCs), taken at new diagnosis, from a patient treated with antithyroid drugs. The receptor source for this set is a man between 40 and 49 years old with Graves disease.

This clonotype came up many times. One end of the junction fails to match germline, which may point to a read error. V usage is TRBV7-6 and J usage is TRBJ2-3, with D perhaps matching TRBD1 (6 bases). CDR1 and CDR2 (germline): SGHVS, FNYEAQ. The CDR3 covers 15 residues. In nucleotides, the CDR3 is TGTGCCAGCGGCTTACAGGGTTCTCCCCCAGATACGCAGTATTTT. Its translation: CASGLQGSPPDTQYF.

The genes are TRBV5-6 and TRBJ2-1, with TRBD1 identical over 8 bases. CDR3 size: 14 residues. Germline lookup yields CDR1 SGHDT and CDR2 YYEEEE. With 3 bases clipped from V and 5 bases from J, the junction kept 4 bases outside the gene matches. CDR3 in DNA: TGTGCCAGCAGCTATATGGACAGGGACAATGAGCAGTTCTTC. This sequence encodes CASSYMDRDNEQFF.

The chain combines TRBV19 with TRBJ2-1; TRBD1 aligns across 8 bases. Germline V gene sequence: CDR1 LNHDA, CDR2 SQIVND (reference sequence). This CDR3 is built from 17 residues. V dropped 4 bases and J dropped 2; count of bases not matched to a gene: 10. CDR3 region: CASSSSTGGTPYNEQFF. For the CDR3, the DNA is TGTGCCAGTAGTAGTTCTACAGGGGGGACCCCCTACAATGAGCAGTTCTTC.

For this clonotype: At one end, the junction sequence differs from germline, possibly due to a read error. The genes are TRBV20-1 and TRBJ1-6; D is possibly TRBD1 (5 bases). The germline V gene encodes CDR1 DFQATT and CDR2 SNEGSKA (reference sequence). This CDR3 has 12 residues. Here the CDR3 reads CIAGRGNSPPHF. Here the CDR3 DNA reads TGCATCGCGGGGCGGGGAAATTCACCCCCCCACTTT.

The chain couples TRBV28 to TRBJ1-2; D may be TRBD1 (5 bases). V lost 6 bases to trimming and J lost 4 bases, with 21 bases between them. The CDR3 runs 16 residues. From germline, CDR1 is MDHEN and CDR2 SYDVKM. CDR3 region: CASRVESTGQPYGYTF. In DNA form, the CDR3 reads TGTGCCAGCAGAGTCGAGTCGACGGGGCAGCCCTATGGCTACACCTTC.

A remark on this clonotype: This sequence may be a read error, since a much larger clone differs from it by one base. This chain connects TRBV29-1 to TRBJ2-3; 9 bases are shared with TRBD2. Per the germline V gene, CDR1 is SQVTM and CDR2 is ANQGSEA. V lost 1 base and J lost 9; bases outside the gene matches: 11. The CDR3 consists of 15 residues. The CDR3, as DNA: TGCAGCGTTGAAGTAACGCGGGGGGGTGAAGAAACGCAGTATTTT. Protein product: CSVEVTRGGEETQYF.

This clonotype was observed a handful of times. The CDR3 does not close with the conserved phenylalanine or tryptophan, likely indicating a read error. This chain uses TRBV6-2 or TRBV6-3 with TRBJ2-1, with 9 nucleotides matching TRBD2. This CDR3 contains 16 residues. The V and J ends lost 5 bases and 0 bases, in that order; junction bases with no gene match: 5. The germline V gene has CDR1 MNHEY and CDR2 SVGEGT. The CDR3: CASSTRLAVSYNEQFS. For the CDR3, the DNA is TGTGCCAGCAGTACCCGACTAGCGGTCTCCTACAATGAGCAGTTCTCC.

Ten or more counts support this clonotype. This sequence joins TRBV28 and TRBJ2-4; 9 nucleotides align to TRBD1. Germline trimming cut 6 bases from V and 10 bases from J; bases unmatched to any gene: 10. The CDR3 sequence is 14 residues long. Looked up from germline, CDR1 is MDHEN and CDR2 is SYDVKM. The CDR3 spells CASSLGGTGMIQYF. The CDR3 coding sequence is TGTGCCAGCAGCCTTGGGGGGACAGGGATGATTCAGTACTTC.

The chain carries TRBV24-1 and TRBJ2-5; no clear D. The V and J ends lost 9 bases and 2 bases respectively, with 12 bases between them. Germline V lookup: CDR1 KGHDR, CDR2 SFDVKD. The length of the CDR3 is 13 residues. The CDR3 loop reads CATCAGSQETQYF. CDR3 DNA: TGTGCCACCTGCGCCGGAAGTCAAGAGACCCAGTACTTC.

There are many counts of this clonotype. This sequence joins TRBV7-8 and TRBJ1-4, with 7 bases fitting TRBD1. The CDR3 contains 14 residues. With 3 bases clipped from V and 4 bases from J, the junction kept 2 bases outside the gene matches. CDR1 and CDR2 from the germline V gene are SGHVS and FQNEAQ. CDR3 protein: CASSFGDSNEKLFF. As DNA, the CDR3 is TGTGCCAGCAGCTTTGGGGACAGTAATGAAAAACTGTTTTTT.

This chain connects TRBV30 to TRBJ2-5; D unclear. The CDR3 loop spans 14 amino acids. The germline V and J ends were trimmed by 2 bases and 2 bases, with 12 bases remaining between them. The germline V gene has CDR1 GTSNPN and CDR2 SVGIG (reference sequence). DNA for the CDR3: TGTGCCTGGAGTCCCCTTAATCGACAAGAGACCCAGTACTTC. It translates to CAWSPLNRQETQYF.

Only a few counts were recorded for this clonotype. V is TRBV14 and J is TRBJ1-4; D is undetermined. The CDR3 length is 12 residues. V lost 6 bases, J lost 10 bases, and 12 bases lay in between. The germline V gene has CDR1 SGHDN and CDR2 FVKESK. This chain's CDR3 is CASSTGWGKLFF. The CDR3 bases are TGTGCCAGCAGTACTGGGTGGGGAAAACTGTTTTTT.

V usage is TRBV20-1 and J usage is TRBJ2-3; 9 bases map to TRBD2. The CDR3 has 15 amino acids. V trimming: 6 bases; J trimming: 0 bases; junction bases outside the gene matches: 7. Germline lookup yields CDR1 DFQATT and CDR2 SNEGSKA (reference sequence). The CDR3, as DNA: TGCAGTGCAGACGGGACTAGCCTTAGCACAGATACGCAGTATTTT. Protein product: CSADGTSLSTDTQYF.

In the case of this clonotype: A much larger clone differs by one base, so this may be a read error. The V and J genes are TRBV7-2 and TRBJ1-6, with 9 bases that match TRBD1. Germline lookup yields CDR1 SGHTA and CDR2 FQGNSA. The CDR3 consists of 17 residues. V trimming: 5 bases; J trimming: 10 bases; junction bases outside the gene matches: 15. The CDR3 is CASSGKQGALWDSPLHF. The DNA for the CDR3 is TGTGCCAGCAGCGGGAAACAGGGGGCCCTCTGGGACTCACCCCTCCACTTT.

The genes are TRBV20-1 and TRBJ1-2; possible D gene TRBD1, 6 bases. V shed 3 bases and J shed 8 bases, with 22 bases lying between them. The CDR3 extends over 15 amino acids. CDR1 is DFQATT and CDR2 is SNEGSKA in the germline V gene (reference sequence). The CDR3 coding sequence is TGCAGTGCTAGTCCGTATAAAGAGGGGGAGGGAGGCTACACCTTC. Protein sequence: CSASPYKEGEGGYTF.

This clonotype has a count of ten or more. V and J are TRBV28 and TRBJ1-5, with 7 nucleotides matching TRBD1. The ends lost 5 bases at V and 7 bases at J; junction bases unmatched: 11. The CDR3 runs 15 residues. The germline V gene has CDR1 MDHEN and CDR2 SYDVKM. The CDR3 region is CASSTPTGRGQPQHF. The CDR3 nucleotides read TGTGCCAGCAGTACCCCGACAGGGCGGGGGCAGCCCCAGCATTTT. The entire variable domain, with the rest obtained from reference TRBV28 and TRBJ1-5, is as follows: DVKVTQSSRYLVKRTGEKVFLECVQDMDHENMFWYRQDPGLGLRLIYFSYDVKMKEKGDIPEGYSVSREKKERFSLILESASTNQTSMYLCASSTPTGRGQPQHFGDGTRLSIL.

The chain is built from TRBV12-3 or TRBV12-4 and TRBJ2-1; 9 bases align to TRBD2. The junction had 5 bases not matched to a gene; V was cut back by 8 bases and J by 0 bases. The CDR3 length is 15 residues. CDR3 bases: TGTGCCAGCGGGGGTAGCGGGAGCTCCTACAATGAGCAGTTCTTC. Its protein product is CASGGSGSSYNEQFF.

This clonotype has ten or more counts. The rearrangement uses TRBV12-3 or TRBV12-4 and TRBJ1-1; D is possibly TRBD1 (5 bases). There are 15 residues in the CDR3. Trimming removed 10 bases at V and 4 bases at J, with 22 bases between. CDR3 nucleotides: TGTGCCATCTCCCTTTTGGGGGGGTTCGGCACTGAAGCTTTCTTT. Protein sequence: CAISLLGGFGTEAFF.

The J gene is TRBJ2-7, the V gene TRBV29-1, with D possibly being TRBD1 (6 bases). V lost 6 bases and J lost 0, with 12 bases in between. The CDR3 covers 13 residues. Germline CDR1 is SQVTM and CDR2 is ANQGSEA. The CDR3 protein is CSVSGQGSYEQYF. In DNA form, the CDR3 reads TGCAGCGTATCGGGACAAGGCTCCTACGAGCAGTACTTC.

This clonotype was counted ten times or more. This rearrangement joins TRBV20-1 to TRBJ1-3; no definite D call. CDR1 DFQATT and CDR2 SNEGSKA come from the germline V gene (reference sequence). V dropped 1 base and J dropped 2 bases, with 12 bases sitting between them. The CDR3 extends over 15 amino acids. CDR3 sequence (DNA): TGCAGTGCTAGAGGGACCCTTTCCCCTGGAAACACCATATATTTT. Protein sequence: CSARGTLSPGNTIYF.

In this sample, this clonotype turned up many times. V usage is TRBV7-9 and J usage is TRBJ1-1; no definite D call. The CDR3 loop spans 13 amino acids. The germline CDR1 and CDR2 sequences are SEHNR and FQNEAQ (reference sequence). Between the trimmed V and J ends, which lost 5 bases and 1 base, there was a span of 8 bases. CDR3 sequence reads: CASSAIQNTEAFF. The CDR3 nucleotides are TGTGCCAGCAGCGCGATACAGAACACTGAAGCTTTCTTT.

This clonotype was counted many times. The CDR3 protein is CAISDGWKTQYF. In DNA, the CDR3 is TGTGCCATCAGTGATGGATGGAAGACCCAGTACTTC. The J gene is TRBJ2-5, the V gene TRBV10-3; no clear D. This CDR3 comprises 12 residues. Per germline, CDR1 ENHRY and CDR2 SYGVKD. The ends were cut back, 3 bases at V and 6 bases at J, with 8 bases in the middle.

This clonotype was picked up many times. The chain couples TRBV2 to TRBJ1-6, with unresolved D. CDR1 is SNHLY and CDR2 is FYNNEI in the germline V gene. The CDR3 length is 14 residues. Trimming stripped 2 bases from V and 4 bases from J, with 6 bases between. The CDR3 here is CASSERGYNSPLHF. The CDR3 DNA is TGTGCCAGCAGTGAACGGGGTTATAATTCACCCCTCCACTTT.